The following is a T cell receptor beta chain sequence with its context. Its antigen specificity is not known. Base qualities are not recorded, but no much larger clone differs from it by a single base. Library generation was performed with the immunoSEQ multiplex PCR assay. For TCR sequencing, RNA was extracted from every sample and reverse transcribed into cDNA to serve as template. First-strand cDNA was synthesized using SuperScript III with a 2:1 mix of oligo-dT and random hexamers. A synthetic immune receptor repertoire was used to gauge amplification bias, and whatever bias remained was removed computationally. The source study handled its data this way. Raw reads were preprocessed to remove errors, and CDR3 was defined by IMGT conventions from the conserved cysteine to phenylalanine. Clonality was computed as 1 minus the Shannon entropy, with the entropy normalized by log2 of the number of productive unique TCRs. CD4 or CD8 identity of scalp clones was inferred by cross-referencing scalp TCRbeta sequences with sorted blood CD4 and CD8 repertoires. TCRdb took over this immuneACCESS table, retaining in-frame rearrangements with V and J assigned. Such tables are incomplete; in checked studies, under half of the missing clones stem from an unresolved V gene, and the remainder is unexplained. V and J calls and clone size follow that table, whereas D and trimming were derived from the DNA. The table for this sample lists some 13,000 clones; 60% of them were counted only once. Jointly, the top ten make up about 22% of the sample.

Lesional scalp punch biopsies and peripheral blood were obtained from alopecia areata patients. Human scalp biopsies were immediately fixed in PAXgene tissue containers. The sample originates from a study of CD8+ T cells in alopecia areata (dated by TCRdb to 2017 to 2018). Regarding the research as a whole: Treated patients were enrolled in an open-label pilot trial of oral tofacitinib, 5 to 10 mg twice daily, for moderate-to-severe alopecia areata. Tofacitinib was given for 6 to 18 months, followed by 6 months of follow-up off drug to assess delayed response and recurrence. The study used high-throughput TCRbeta sequencing to examine T cell clonal expansion in alopecia areata, in both the C3H/HeJ mouse model and human patients. Scalp tissue and sorted CD4+ and CD8+ peripheral blood T cells from patchy and totalis/universalis alopecia areata patients and from healthy controls were covered by human TCRbeta sequencing. Tofacitinib-treated patients had biopsies at baseline and at 4 and 24 weeks of treatment, with a later scalp biopsy in several patients. Scalp clonality was compared across normal scalp (n=4), patchy alopecia areata scalp (n=8), and alopecia totalis/universalis scalp (n=8). The RNA source kit depended on sample type: the PAXgene miRNA kit for fixed scalp, the miRNeasy kit for PBMCs, and the RNeasy kit for mouse skin. Amplification of TCRbeta CDR3 regions was done by immunoSEQ multiplex PCR using 35 Vbeta forward primers and 13 Jbeta reverse primers. Results and caveats for the whole study, not just this receptor: Scalp TCR repertoire analysis is complicated because resident alphabeta T cells in normal human skin are also sequenced, whereas mouse skin is dominated by gammadelta T cells. Shared TCR sequences between patients were less evident than in mice, which may be partly attributable to HLA diversity in the patient population. Compared with normal scalp, lesional scalp, particularly in alopecia totalis/universalis, had higher clonality and more expanded CD8+ clones, which suggests antigenic drive.

The CDR3, cysteine through phenylalanine, is 13 amino acids long. Only the CDR3 portion is preserved as DNA: 39 bases, with reading frame beginning at the first base. The CDR1 and CDR2 encoded by the germline V gene are SGHDN and FVKESK. Cut back by 2 bases and 4 bases, the V and J ends lie 6 bases apart. The chain employs TRBV14 and TRBJ2-1; the D gene identity is not certain. The TCR sequence derives from a human donor with alopecia areata. The sample was skin. The DNA reads as follows: TGTGCCAGCAGCCAAATAAAATACAATGAGCAGTTCTTC. Translated, it gives CASSQIKYNEQFF.